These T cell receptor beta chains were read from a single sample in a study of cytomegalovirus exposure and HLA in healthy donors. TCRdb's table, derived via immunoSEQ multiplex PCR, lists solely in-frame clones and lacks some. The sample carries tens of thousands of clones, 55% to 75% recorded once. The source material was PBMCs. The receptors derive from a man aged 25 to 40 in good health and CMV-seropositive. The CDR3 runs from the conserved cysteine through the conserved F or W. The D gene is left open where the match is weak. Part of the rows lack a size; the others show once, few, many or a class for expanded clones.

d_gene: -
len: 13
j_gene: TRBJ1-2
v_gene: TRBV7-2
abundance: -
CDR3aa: CASSSPGLGYYTF
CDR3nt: TGTGCCAGCAGCTCGCCGGGACTTGGATATTACACCTTC

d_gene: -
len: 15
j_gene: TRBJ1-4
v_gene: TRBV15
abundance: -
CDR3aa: CATSTGTGLNEKLFF
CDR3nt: TGTGCCACCAGCACGGGTACAGGGTTGAATGAAAAACTGTTTTTT

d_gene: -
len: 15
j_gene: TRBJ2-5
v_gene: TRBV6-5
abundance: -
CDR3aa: CASSYSQVGGETQYF
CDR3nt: TGTGCCAGCAGTTACTCTCAGGTCGGAGGGGAGACCCAGTACTTC

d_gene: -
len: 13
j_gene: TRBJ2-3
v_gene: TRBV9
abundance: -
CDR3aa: CASSVGSGDDITF
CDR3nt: TGTGCCAGCAGCGTAGGGTCAGGGGACGACATCACTTTT

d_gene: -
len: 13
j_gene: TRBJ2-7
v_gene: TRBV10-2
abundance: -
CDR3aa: CASSHKKGGEQYF
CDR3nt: TGCGCCAGCAGTCACAAAAAGGGAGGCGAGCAGTACTTC

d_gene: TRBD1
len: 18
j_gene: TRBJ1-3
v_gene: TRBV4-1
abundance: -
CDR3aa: CASSQEIPGQGAGNTIYF
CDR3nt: TGCGCCAGCAGCCAGGAAATACCGGGACAGGGGGCCGGAAACACCATATATTTT

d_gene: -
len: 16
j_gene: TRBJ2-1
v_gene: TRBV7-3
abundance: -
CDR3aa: CASSFIAVSSYNEQFF
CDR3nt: TGTGCCAGCAGCTTTATAGCGGTGAGCTCCTACAATGAGCAGTTCTTC

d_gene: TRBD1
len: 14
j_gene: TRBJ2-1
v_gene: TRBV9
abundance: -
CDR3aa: CASSKSWTGDEQFF
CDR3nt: TGTGCCAGCAGCAAGTCCTGGACAGGGGATGAGCAGTTCTTC

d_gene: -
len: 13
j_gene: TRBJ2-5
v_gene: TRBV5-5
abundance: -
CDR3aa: CASSLQAKETQYF
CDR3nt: TGTGCCAGCAGCCTACAGGCTAAAGAGACCCAGTACTTC

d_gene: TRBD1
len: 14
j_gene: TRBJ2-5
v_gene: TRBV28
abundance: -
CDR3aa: CASRPSDRGETQYF
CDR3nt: TGTGCCAGCAGACCCTCAGACAGGGGAGAGACCCAGTACTTC

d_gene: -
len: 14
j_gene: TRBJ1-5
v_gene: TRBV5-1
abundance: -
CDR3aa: CASSLDSRDQPQHF
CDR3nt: TGCGCCAGCAGCTTGGATTCTCGGGATCAGCCCCAGCATTTT

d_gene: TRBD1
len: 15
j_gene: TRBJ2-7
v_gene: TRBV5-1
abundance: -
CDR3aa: CASSFADRVPYEQYF
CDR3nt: TGCGCCAGCAGCTTCGCCGACAGGGTCCCCTACGAGCAGTACTTC

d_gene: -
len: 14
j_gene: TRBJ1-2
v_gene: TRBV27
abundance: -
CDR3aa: CASSLAGTNYGYTF
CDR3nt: TGTGCCAGCAGTTTAGCCGGGACAAACTATGGCTACACCTTC

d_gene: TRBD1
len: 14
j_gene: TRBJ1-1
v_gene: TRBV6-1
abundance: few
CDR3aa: CASKPDRYGGRAFF
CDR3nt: TGTGCCAGCAAGCCGGACAGGTATGGGGGTCGAGCTTTCTTT

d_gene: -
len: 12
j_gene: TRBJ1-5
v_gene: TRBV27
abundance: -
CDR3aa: CASSPPDQPQHF
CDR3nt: TGTGCCAGCAGTCCTCCTGATCAGCCCCAGCATTTT

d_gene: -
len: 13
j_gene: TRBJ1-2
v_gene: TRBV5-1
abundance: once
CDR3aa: CASSLDTRYGYTF
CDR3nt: TGCGCCAGCAGCTTGGACACACGCTATGGCTACACCTTC

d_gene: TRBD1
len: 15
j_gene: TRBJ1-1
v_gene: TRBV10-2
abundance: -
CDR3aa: CASSEGTGAHTEAFF
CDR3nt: TGCGCCAGCAGTGAGGGGACAGGGGCCCACACTGAAGCTTTCTTT